Presented here are 7 T cell receptor beta chains from one specimen sequenced in a study of neurological immune-mediated disorders. TCRdb passed the 5' RACE reads through MiXCR, listing each CDR3 protein once. Of fewer than 45,000 distinct CDR3 sequences in the sample, 2.5% are singletons; the top ten hold around 12%. Sequenced material: PBMCs. The receptors were sampled from a man aged 25-45 years with multiple sclerosis.

At least ten counts were recorded for this clonotype. The V call is TRBV3-1, the J call TRBJ2-5, with a possible D match to TRBD2 (6 bases). CDR3 length: 16 residues. V was pared by 4 bases and J by 1 base, with 16 bases between. In germline, CDR1 is LGHDT, CDR2 YNNKEL (reference sequence). The CDR3: CASSLQAGAIQETQYF. As DNA, the CDR3 is TGTGCCAGCAGCCTACAAGCGGGTGCTATCCAAGAGACCCAGTACTTC.

This clonotype appeared many times. The rearrangement uses TRBV20-1 and TRBJ2-3; D possibly corresponds to TRBD2 (5 bases). Germline CDR1 is DFQATT and CDR2 is SNEGSKA (reference sequence). V was cut by 7 bases and J by 4 bases, with 9 bases left in between. The CDR3 has 11 amino acids. CDR3: CSVRGADTQYF. CDR3 nucleotides: TGCAGTGTCCGGGGAGCAGATACGCAGTATTTT.

This clonotype occurred many times. The V call is TRBV5-1, the J call TRBJ2-2; perhaps TRBD2 as D (6 bases). Trimming removed 3 bases at V and 4 bases at J, with 10 bases between. CDR1 and CDR2 from the germline V gene are SGHRS and YFSETQ. The CDR3 length is 14 residues. CDR3 DNA sequence: TGCGCCAGCAGCTCCGGGGGAACCACCGGGGAGCTGTTTTTT. It specifies CASSSGGTTGELFF. Complete variable domain (other parts from reference TRBV5-1 and TRBJ2-2): KAGVTQTPRYLIKTRGQQVTLSCSPISGHRSVSWYQQTPGQGLQFLFEYFSETQRNKGNFPGRFSGRQFSNSRSEMNVSTLELGDSALYLCASSSGGTTGELFFGEGSRLTVL.

This clonotype was seen at least ten times. J is TRBJ1-2 and V is TRBV20-1; TRBD1 matches 7 bases. Germline V gene sequence: CDR1 DFQATT, CDR2 SNEGSKA (reference sequence). This CDR3 comprises 14 residues. Unmatched junction bases numbered 14, after V lost 6 bases and J lost 7 bases. CDR3 DNA: TGCAGTGCCAGAATAACAGGGGTTGTCGGTGGCTACACCTTC. This encodes CSARITGVVGGYTF.

This sequence joins TRBV24-1 and TRBJ2-7; a weak D match, TRBD2 (5 bases). The CDR3 length is 12 residues. Between the trimmed V and J ends, which lost 5 bases and 1 base, there was a span of 5 bases. The germline V gene has CDR1 KGHDR and CDR2 SFDVKD. CDR3 coding DNA: TGTGCCACCAGTGGCGGGTCCTACGAGCAGTACTTC. It is translated as CATSGGSYEQYF.

This clonotype was seen a single time. The chain couples TRBV11-3 to TRBJ2-5, with TRBD2 matching 9 bases. This CDR3 is built from 17 residues. Trimming removed 5 bases from V and 1 base from J; junction bases left unmatched: 11. Germline-derived CDR1 and CDR2 are SGHNT and YENEEA. In nucleotides, the CDR3 is TGTGCCAGCAGCCCCGGCGGAGTAGCGGGGGCCCAAGAGACCCAGTACTTC. Translation: CASSPGGVAGAQETQYF.

CDR3: CASNGGTSGVYNEQFF. The DNA of the CDR3 is TGTGCCAGCAACGGGGGGACTAGCGGGGTCTACAATGAGCAGTTCTTC. The rearrangement uses TRBV2 and TRBJ2-1; 13 bases align to TRBD2. The CDR3 totals 16 residues. Germline CDR1 and CDR2: SNHLY and FYNNEI. With V trimmed by 7 bases and J by 3 bases, 6 bases remained unmatched.